This T cell receptor beta chain comes out of a study of CD4+ T cells in melanoma. TCRdb keeps only in-frame clones here, not all; method: immunoSEQ multiplex PCR. This table has more than 15,000 clones, about 72% appearing once. The CDR3 spans 16 residues. Germline-derived CDR1 and CDR2 are SGHTS and YDEGEE. V shed 4 bases and J shed 6 bases, with 19 bases lying between them. Sequenced material: cells from a culture (not recorded whether cultured in vitro). The TCR was taken from a human donor with melanoma. The chain is built from TRBV5-8 and TRBJ1-4; the D is unclear. The CDR3: CASSQERGSGDEKLFF. CDR3 coding DNA: TGTGCCAGCAGCCAAGAAAGAGGGAGTGGGGATGAAAAACTGTTTTTT.